This T cell receptor beta chain was sequenced during a study of Ad26.COV2.S vaccination and SARS-CoV-2 variants. About the research overall: Intramuscularly, Ad26.COV2.S was given either once or twice, 56 days apart.

Note on this clone: The antigen is undetermined.

Described treatment: roughly 18 received Ad26.COV2.S at low or high dose, single or two shots; 5 received placebo; per-sample allocation not given. Collection of samples fell on day 63 after the first vaccine or placebo injection. Expressing Wuhan-strain SARS-CoV-2 spike, an Ad26 vector served as the vaccine. Study-wide results and limits: Estimates derived from TCR breadth and depth analyses may have underestimated total T cell responses.

The V gene lost 5 bases and the J gene lost 10 bases, with 12 bases spanning the gap. CDR3 length: 11 residues. Only in-frame clones appear in the TCRdb table, and some are missing; sequencing was by immunoSEQ multiplex PCR. Of more than 350,000 clones listed, about nine tenths were seen once; the top ten hold 12%. This receptor was obtained from a person between 18 and 60 years old who received the Ad26.COV2.S COVID-19 vaccine or a placebo. Specimen: peripheral blood, collected in a trial of Ad26.COV2.S vaccine versus placebo. The chain carries TRBV12-3 or TRBV12-4 and TRBJ2-7, with D perhaps TRBD2 (6 bases). CDR3 region: CASSHGTYQYF. In DNA, the CDR3 is TGTGCCAGCAGTCACGGGACTTACCAGTACTTC.